This T cell receptor (beta chain) was identified during a study of shared clonotypes between healthy human individuals. Assay: immunoSEQ multiplex PCR; the TCRdb copy retains only in-frame clones and omits some. The repertoire holds a few hundred thousand clones, with 65% to 70% as singletons. The specimen sequenced was memory CD4+ T cells sorted from blood. The subset is: CD45RA-negative fraction. This clonotype originated in a man in his thirties or forties in good health.

The CDR3 spells CASSPPGAGLKETQYF. CDR3 coding DNA: TGTGCCAGCAGCCCCCCAGGAGCGGGGTTGAAAGAGACCCAGTACTTC. The chain has TRBV7-9 and TRBJ2-5, with 7 bases that match TRBD2. The CDR3 runs to 16 residues. The junction had 12 bases not matched to a gene; V was cut back by 5 bases and J by 3 bases. The germline gives CDR1 SEHNR, CDR2 FQNEAQ (reference sequence).